This T cell receptor beta chain appears in the sequencing data of a study of blood T cell repertoires in COVID-19. Across the study: Samples of COVID-19 (acute and convalescent) were obtained from the United States, Italy and Spain.

TCRdb's table, derived via immunoSEQ multiplex PCR, lists solely in-frame clones and lacks some. The table shows approximately 190,000 clones, with about 88% occurring only once. The CDR3 length is 18 residues. Germline V gives CDR1 MNHNY, CDR2 SVGAGI (reference sequence). Trimming shortened V by 5 bases and J by 4 bases, and 26 bases separated the two germline ends. Sequencing was done on a sample of peripheral blood. V and J are TRBV6-6 and TRBJ2-5, with D unclear. The origin of this receptor is a man in his 70s with active or convalescent COVID-19. The CDR3 reads CASSHFSGGLESRETQYF. For the CDR3, the DNA is TGTGCCAGCAGTCATTTTTCCGGTGGTCTAGAATCACGAGAGACCCAGTACTTC.